A single sample gave rise to the 32 T cell receptor beta chains below, sequenced in a study of cytomegalovirus exposure and HLA in healthy donors. Libraries were prepared by immunoSEQ multiplex PCR; TCRdb keeps only in-frame clonotypes and omits some of them. This table has 120,000 to 150,000 clones, 86% appearing once. The sequenced sample consisted of PBMCs. Receptors originate from a man aged 18 to 30 in good health and CMV-seronegative.

The chain combines TRBV5-1 with TRBJ1-2; 7 bases align to TRBD1. Trimming took 5 bases from V and 4 from J; bases not matched to a gene: 8. Germline V gene sequence: CDR1 SGHRS, CDR2 YFSETQ. There are 14 residues in the CDR3. For the CDR3, the DNA is TGCGCCAGCAGAATGACAGGGACGGTCTATGGCTACACCTTC. It encodes CASRMTGTVYGYTF.

The chain carries TRBV19 and TRBJ1-1; a weak D match, TRBD1 (6 bases). Germline assignment: CDR1 LNHDA and CDR2 SQIVND (reference sequence). The V gene lost 6 bases and the J gene lost 2 bases, with 13 bases spanning the gap. The CDR3 runs to 14 residues. The CDR3, as DNA: TGTGCCAGTAGGGGGACACCCTTAAACACTGAAGCTTTCTTT. Translated, it gives CASRGTPLNTEAFF.

The chain uses TRBV12-5 and TRBJ1-5; D is unresolved. The CDR3 has 15 amino acids. Trimming took off 0 bases at V and 0 bases at J, with 6 bases between the two ends. From germline, CDR1 is LGHNT and CDR2 FRNRAP. CDR3 DNA sequence: TGTGCTAGTGGTTTGGTAGAGCTTAGCAATCAGCCCCAGCATTTT. This encodes CASGLVELSNQPQHF.

Judged by abundance, this clone is medium-sized. The rearrangement uses TRBV6-1 and TRBJ2-2; 12 nucleotides match TRBD2. Unmatched junction bases numbered 5, after V lost 1 base and J lost 5 bases. The CDR3 consists of 17 residues. The germline gives CDR1 MNHNS, CDR2 SASEGT. CDR3 amino acids: CASSEGLAGEPTGELFF. As DNA, the CDR3 is TGTGCCAGCAGTGAAGGACTAGCGGGGGAACCAACCGGGGAGCTGTTTTTT.

The rearrangement joins TRBV30 to TRBJ1-3; perhaps TRBD1 as D (6 bases). The germline V gene has CDR1 GTSNPN and CDR2 SVGIG (reference sequence). With 1 base removed from V and 8 bases from J, the gap between germline ends came to 12 bases. The CDR3 loop spans 13 amino acids. The CDR3 protein is CAWSGTVRDTIYF. The CDR3 bases are TGTGCCTGGAGTGGGACAGTAAGGGACACCATATATTTT.

The chain employs TRBV27 and TRBJ1-1, with TRBD1 identical over 8 bases. Trimming took 5 bases from V and 4 from J; bases not matched to a gene: 9. The CDR3 spans 15 residues. Germline V lookup: CDR1 MNHEY, CDR2 SMNVEV (reference sequence). The CDR3 protein is CASSTWTGTTTEAFF. In DNA, the CDR3 is TGTGCCAGCAGTACATGGACAGGGACGACCACTGAAGCTTTCTTT.

The chain employs TRBV9 and TRBJ2-1; possible D gene TRBD2, 6 bases. V dropped 3 bases and J dropped 10 bases, with 23 bases sitting between them. Germline loops: CDR1 SGDLS, CDR2 YYNGEE. This CDR3 spans 16 amino acids. The DNA of the CDR3 is TGTGCCAGCAGCGCGCGGCGGGGCACGGGGTCGGGCGAGCAGTTCTTC. This codes for CASSARRGTGSGEQFF.

V usage is TRBV28 and J usage is TRBJ1-5; 7 bases align to TRBD1. V lost 5 bases, J lost 0 bases, and 10 bases stayed unmatched. This CDR3 comprises 17 residues. Germline loops: CDR1 MDHEN, CDR2 SYDVKM. The CDR3 DNA reads TGTGCCAGCAGTGCCCCACCGGGACAGTATAGCAATCAGCCCCAGCATTTT. Its translation: CASSAPPGQYSNQPQHF. Full variable domain (remainder filled in from reference TRBV28 and TRBJ1-5): DVKVTQSSRYLVKRTGEKVFLECVQDMDHENMFWYRQDPGLGLRLIYFSYDVKMKEKGDIPEGYSVSREKKERFSLILESASTNQTSMYLCASSAPPGQYSNQPQHFGDGTRLSIL.

V gene TRBV2 combines with J gene TRBJ2-7, with D possibly TRBD1 on 5 matching bases. Trimming took off 1 base at V and 3 bases at J, with 7 bases between the two ends. Germline V CDR1 and CDR2: SNHLY, FYNNEI. The CDR3 loop spans 13 amino acids. The CDR3, as DNA: TGTGCCAGCAGTGAAGTACAGGTCTACGAGCAGTACTTC. Its protein product is CASSEVQVYEQYF.

The chain combines TRBV7-2 with TRBJ2-3; TRBD2 matches at 8 bases. Germline V CDR1 and CDR2: SGHTA, FQGNSA. V lost 5 bases, J lost 6 bases, and 4 bases stayed unmatched. This CDR3 spans 13 amino acids. CDR3 loop: CASSPGGVDTQYF. The CDR3 DNA reads as TGTGCCAGCAGCCCGGGGGGGGTGGATACGCAGTATTTT. The whole variable domain, remainder taken from reference TRBV7-2 and TRBJ2-3, is GAGVSQSPSNKVTEKGKDVELRCDPISGHTALYWYRQSLGQGLEFLIYFQGNSAPDKSGLPSDRFSAERTGGSVSTLTIQRTQQEDSAVYLCASSPGGVDTQYFGPGTRLTVL.

This clone was detected only a few times. V and J are TRBV6-4 and TRBJ2-2; 8 bases are shared with TRBD2. The CDR3 runs 15 residues. Germline-derived CDR1 and CDR2 are MRHNA and SNTAGT. After removal of 5 bases from V and 3 bases from J, the junction contained 5 bases not matched to a gene. The CDR3 is CASSRIGGDTGELFF. The CDR3 DNA reads TGTGCCAGCAGTCGGATCGGGGGGGACACCGGGGAGCTGTTTTTT.

This chain links TRBV9 with TRBJ2-7, with 7 bases matching TRBD2. Germline V gives CDR1 SGDLS, CDR2 YYNGEE. J gave up 3 bases and V 0 bases, and 3 bases lay outside the gene matches. The CDR3 is 14 residues long. The CDR3 loop is CASSVGGEGYEQYF. In DNA, the CDR3 is TGTGCCAGCAGCGTAGGAGGGGAGGGCTACGAGCAGTACTTC.

V usage is TRBV7-6 and J usage is TRBJ2-7; tentatively, D is TRBD2 (6 bases). CDR1 and CDR2 (germline): SGHVS, FNYEAQ. The CDR3 covers 14 residues. The germline V and J ends were trimmed by 3 bases and 5 bases, with 14 bases remaining between them. The CDR3 spells CASSLGIGRDEQYF. Here the CDR3 DNA reads TGTGCCAGCAGCTTGGGGATCGGGAGAGACGAGCAGTACTTC.

V usage is TRBV6-1 and J usage is TRBJ1-5, with TRBD1 as a possible D gene (6 bases). Trimming cost V 8 bases and J 0 bases, with 11 bases left between them. This CDR3 contains 14 residues. CDR1 is MNHNS and CDR2 is SASEGT in the germline V gene. The CDR3 reads CASRDTHSNQPQHF. CDR3 DNA sequence: TGTGCCAGCCGGGACACTCATAGCAATCAGCCCCAGCATTTT.

This chain connects TRBV10-3 to TRBJ2-7; 8 bases line up with TRBD2. This CDR3 has 16 residues. V gave up 0 bases and J gave up 2 bases; unmatched junction bases: 6. The germline gives CDR1 ENHRY, CDR2 SYGVKD. CDR3 sequence: CAISESLAGGAYEQYF. In DNA form, the CDR3 reads TGTGCCATCAGTGAGTCGCTTGCGGGGGGAGCCTACGAGCAGTACTTC.

This chain joins TRBV5-5 and TRBJ1-1; D uncertain. Germline assignment: CDR1 SGHKS and CDR2 YYEKEE (reference sequence). Trimming took off 0 bases at V and 0 bases at J, with 6 bases between the two ends. The CDR3 has 14 residues. The CDR3 DNA is TGTGCCAGCAGCTTGGATCCCATGAACACTGAAGCTTTCTTT. Its translation: CASSLDPMNTEAFF.

This clone has only a few counts. This chain joins TRBV9 and TRBJ1-1; no definite D call. Germline CDR1 SGDLS, CDR2 YYNGEE. This CDR3 contains 13 residues. V gave up 3 bases and J gave up 0 bases, with 6 bases separating them. CDR3 region: CASSGLMNTEAFF. The CDR3 bases are TGTGCCAGCAGCGGACTGATGAACACTGAAGCTTTCTTT.

The rearrangement links TRBV7-2 to TRBJ1-5, with D perhaps TRBD1 (5 bases). V dropped 1 base and J dropped 5 bases, with 9 bases sitting between them. The length of the CDR3 is 14 residues. CDR1 is SGHTA, CDR2 FQGNSA, per germline. The CDR3: CASSLVRADQPQHF. The DNA of the CDR3 is TGTGCCAGCAGCTTAGTCAGGGCGGATCAGCCCCAGCATTTT.

The V gene is TRBV10-3, the J gene TRBJ2-2; D possibly corresponds to TRBD2 (6 bases). The CDR3 consists of 16 residues. Trimming cost V 2 bases and J 1 base, with 11 bases left between them. Germline V gene sequence: CDR1 ENHRY, CDR2 SYGVKD. CDR3 in amino acids: CAISERRRGNTGELFF. Written as DNA, the CDR3 is TGTGCCATCAGTGAGCGGCGGAGGGGGAACACCGGGGAGCTGTTTTTT.

The chain carries TRBV27 and TRBJ1-1; 7 positions agree with TRBD1. The CDR3 consists of 14 residues. Germline values: CDR1 MNHEY, CDR2 SMNVEV (reference sequence). J lost 6 bases, V lost 6 bases, and 10 bases had no gene match. In DNA form, the CDR3 reads TGTGCCAGCAGACGTCAGGGGGAAAACGCTGAAGCTTTCTTT. This gives the protein CASRRQGENAEAFF.

The genes are TRBV19 and TRBJ1-5; perhaps TRBD1 as D (5 bases). Germline assignment: CDR1 LNHDA and CDR2 SQIVND (reference sequence). Trimming shortened V by 7 bases and J by 0 bases, and 22 bases separated the two germline ends. This CDR3 is built from 18 residues. The CDR3: CASTSFGWGVDSNQPQHF. CDR3 bases: TGTGCCAGTACCTCATTTGGGTGGGGGGTTGATAGCAATCAGCCCCAGCATTTT.

The genes are TRBV27 and TRBJ1-1, with 7 bases matching TRBD1. V gave up 3 bases and J gave up 7 bases; unmatched junction bases: 11. The CDR3 sequence is 15 residues long. Germline CDR1 and CDR2: MNHEY and SMNVEV (reference sequence). The chain's CDR3 is CASSFSPDRQDEAFF. The CDR3 bases are TGTGCCAGCAGTTTCTCCCCGGACAGGCAGGATGAAGCTTTCTTT.

The chain couples TRBV9 to TRBJ2-7, with D unresolved. The CDR3 length is 12 residues. Deletions cut 4 bases from V and 1 base from J, with 6 bases between. Per the germline V gene, CDR1 is SGDLS and CDR2 is YYNGEE. The CDR3 nucleotides read TGTGCCAGCAGCCTACCATCCTACGAGCAGTACTTC. Protein sequence: CASSLPSYEQYF.

V and J are TRBV7-8 and TRBJ2-3; D is unclear. The germline V and J ends were trimmed by 0 bases and 2 bases, with 15 bases remaining between them. Germline V CDR1 and CDR2: SGHVS, FQNEAQ. CDR3 length: 17 amino acids. The CDR3 DNA follows: TGTGCCAGCAGCTTAGCAGTAGTAAGGAGATCCACAGATACGCAGTATTTT. Translation gives CASSLAVVRRSTDTQYF.

This chain connects TRBV11-3 to TRBJ2-1; D is unresolved. The CDR3 spans 13 residues. V was clipped by 1 base and J by 4 bases, with 5 bases between them. CDR1 is SGHNT and CDR2 is YENEEA in the germline V gene. CDR3: CASSLGSYNEQFF. Here the CDR3 DNA reads TGTGCCAGCAGCTTAGGCAGTTACAATGAGCAGTTCTTC.

The chain couples TRBV7-2 to TRBJ2-3, with 11 nucleotides matching TRBD2. Germline V gene lookup returns CDR1 SGHTA and CDR2 FQGNSA. The CDR3 has 15 residues. V dropped 3 bases and J dropped 2; count of bases not matched to a gene: 1. The CDR3 reads CASSFSGRATDTQYF. The CDR3 DNA reads TGTGCCAGCAGCTTTAGCGGGAGGGCCACAGATACGCAGTATTTT. Full variable domain (missing parts from reference TRBV7-2 and TRBJ2-3): GAGVSQSPSNKVTEKGKDVELRCDPISGHTALYWYRQSLGQGLEFLIYFQGNSAPDKSGLPSDRFSAERTGGSVSTLTIQRTQQEDSAVYLCASSFSGRATDTQYFGPGTRLTVL.

This sequence joins TRBV5-1 and TRBJ1-1, with a possible D match to TRBD1 (6 bases). Looked up from germline, CDR1 is SGHRS and CDR2 is YFSETQ. V was trimmed by 4 bases and J by 4 bases, leaving 17 bases between them. CDR3 length equals 15 residues. The chain's CDR3 is CASSLDTGLATEAFF. The CDR3 DNA follows: TGCGCCAGCAGCCTTGATACAGGGTTGGCCACTGAAGCTTTCTTT.

V usage is TRBV7-9 and J usage is TRBJ1-2, with 7 bases fitting TRBD1. V shed 3 bases and J 5 bases; nucleotides not matched to a gene: 21. Germline CDR1 SEHNR, CDR2 FQNEAQ (reference sequence). The length of the CDR3 is 19 residues. This CDR3 is CASSFNLRGAGKRSYGYTF. For the CDR3, the DNA is TGTGCCAGCAGCTTCAACCTCAGGGGGGCGGGTAAAAGGTCTTATGGCTACACCTTC.

V usage is TRBV29-1 and J usage is TRBJ1-1; maybe TRBD1 (6 bases). V shed 5 bases and J shed 5 bases, with 6 bases lying between them. The CDR3 runs 10 residues. Germline V CDR1 and CDR2: SQVTM, ANQGSEA. This CDR3 is CSVRGTEAFF. The DNA for the CDR3 is TGCAGCGTTAGGGGGACTGAAGCTTTCTTT.

This chain uses TRBV28 with TRBJ1-5, with TRBD1 as a possible D gene (6 bases). The germline gives CDR1 MDHEN, CDR2 SYDVKM. Between the trimmed V and J ends, which lost 6 bases and 1 base, there was a span of 13 bases. CDR3 size: 15 residues. The CDR3 region is CASRVGGQSNQPQHF. DNA for the CDR3: TGTGCCAGCAGGGTTGGTGGACAGAGCAATCAGCCCCAGCATTTT.

The DNA of the CDR3 is TGCGCCAGCAGCCAGGACACCGGGGAGCTGTTTTTT. Protein product: CASSQDTGELFF. J is TRBJ2-2 and V is TRBV5-1; D remains ambiguous. This CDR3 contains 12 residues. Between the trimmed V and J ends, which lost 4 bases and 3 bases, there was a span of 4 bases. CDR1 SGHRS and CDR2 YFSETQ come from the germline V gene.

V and J are TRBV30 and TRBJ2-1, with TRBD1 matching 7 bases. V was pared by 4 bases and J by 9 bases, with 6 bases of the junction left unmatched. The CDR3 has 12 amino acids. Germline V CDR1 and CDR2: GTSNPN, SVGIG (reference sequence). The CDR3 reads CAWNPGGGEQFF. CDR3 DNA: TGTGCCTGGAACCCAGGGGGTGGTGAGCAGTTCTTC.